This T cell receptor beta chain came from a study of human T cells and chemical hapten exposure. Study details: Epicutaneous patch tests delivered 0.01% DPC to the upper back, with evaluation at 6 days. A patient group, mainly female, showed alopecia areata, totalis or universalis.

Whole-study results and caveats: Following DPC sensitization, TCRs present above 1 in 1000 frequency showed no change. Higher patch test scores went with higher counts of PT1 expanded TCRs.

The V gene's germline CDR1 is WSHSY and CDR2 SAAADI. The ends lost 8 bases at V and 7 bases at J; junction bases unmatched: 11. CDR3 size: 13 residues. TCRdb re-analysed the RACE reads in MiXCR, keeping a single row per CDR3 protein. The table has just over 350,000 distinct CDR3 sequences, around 6% seen once. As for time point: patch test 2, 6 weeks after DPC sensitization. Treatment defined: therapeutic diphenylcyclopropenone sensitization with weekly scalp DPC. Turning to this clonotype: Its antigen is still unknown.

The V call is TRBV10-2, the J call TRBJ2-7; 7 bases match TRBD1. This specimen consisted of whole blood, obtained in connection with sensitization to the hapten diphenylcyclopropenone (DPC). The origin of this receptor is a woman aged 18-29 years with alopecia areata. Some clones in this sample may be carry-over from other donors' samples. CDR3 in DNA: TGCGCCAGCTCAAAAGAGACGGACAGGGAGCAGTACTTC. Protein product: CASSKETDREQYF.